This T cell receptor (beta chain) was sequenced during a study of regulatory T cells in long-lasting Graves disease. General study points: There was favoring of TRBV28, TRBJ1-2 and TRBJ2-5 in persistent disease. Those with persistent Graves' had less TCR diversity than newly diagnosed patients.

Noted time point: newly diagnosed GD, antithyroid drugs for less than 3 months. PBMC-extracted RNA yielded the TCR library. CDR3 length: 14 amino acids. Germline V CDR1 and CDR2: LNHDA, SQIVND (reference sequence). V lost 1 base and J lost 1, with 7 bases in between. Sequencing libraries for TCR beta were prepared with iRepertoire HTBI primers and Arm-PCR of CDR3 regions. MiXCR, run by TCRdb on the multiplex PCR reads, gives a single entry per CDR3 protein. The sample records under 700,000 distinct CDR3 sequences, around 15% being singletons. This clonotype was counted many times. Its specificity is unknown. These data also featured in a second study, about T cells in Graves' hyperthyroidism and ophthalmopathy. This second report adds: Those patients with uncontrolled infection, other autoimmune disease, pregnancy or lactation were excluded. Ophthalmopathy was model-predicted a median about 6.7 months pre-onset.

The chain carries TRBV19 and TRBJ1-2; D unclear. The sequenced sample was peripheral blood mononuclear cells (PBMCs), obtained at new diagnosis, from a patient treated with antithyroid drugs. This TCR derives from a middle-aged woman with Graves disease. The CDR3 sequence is CASSIVGGNYGYTF. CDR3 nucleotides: TGTGCCAGTAGTATAGTAGGCGGTAACTATGGCTACACCTTC.